The present entry profiles one T cell receptor (beta chain) with its context. Its antigen is still unknown. These data come from a study of cytomegalovirus exposure and HLA in healthy donors. About the study: In an earlier analysis, approximately 120 million unique TCR beta sequences were found from about 180 million T cells. Regarding the study as a whole: According to a later analysis, most TCR beta chains associated with CMV appeared HLA-restricted.

With 60 Vbeta and 13 Jbeta primers, the PCR was carried out. Measured with immunoSEQ multiplex PCR; TCRdb has only the in-frame clones, and not every one. The sample yields about 200,000 clones, around 78% seen once. Looked up from germline, CDR1 is MGHRA and CDR2 is YSYEKL. There are 18 residues in the CDR3. V was pared by 1 base and J by 6 bases, with 21 bases between. The chain is built from TRBV4-1 and TRBJ2-2, with D perhaps TRBD1 (6 bases). Sequenced: PBMCs. The source is a man younger than 40 in good health and CMV-seronegative. The CDR3 region has the DNA TGCGCCAGCAGCCAAGTAACGGGTGGCAGGGGAAGATCCGGGGAGCTGTTTTTT. Translation gives CASSQVTGGRGRSGELFF.